There are a few counts of the clone carrying this T cell receptor (beta chain). Its specificity is not known. The data stem from a study of cytomegalovirus exposure and HLA in healthy donors. Study-level points and caveats: Presence/absence analysis assumed near-uniform sequencing depth across donors. Another analysis was done later, and it associated 15,000 or so TCR beta sequences with HLA alleles at 0.05 false discovery rate. Among the CMV-associated chains, three were confirmed in vitro as specific for CMV antigens.

Use of 60 Vbeta and 13 Jbeta primers characterized the PCR. Produced via immunoSEQ multiplex PCR; TCRdb's table is partial and in-frame only. Among roughly 100,000 clones listed, roughly 70% were seen once. This TCR was recovered from a man between 35 and 55 years old in good health and CMV-seronegative. Sequences were obtained from PBMCs.

The CDR3 sequence: CASRMGGTYNSPLHF. CDR3 coding DNA: TGTGCCAGCAGGATGGGGGGGACCTATAATTCACCCCTCCACTTT. The chain combines TRBV6-1 with TRBJ1-6; possible D gene TRBD1, 5 bases. Trimming took off 6 bases at V and 2 bases at J, with 11 bases between the two ends. CDR1 MNHNS and CDR2 SASEGT come from the germline V gene. The CDR3 covers 15 residues.